A selection of T cell receptor beta chains follows, all from one sample in a study of blood T cells in healthy people across ages. TCRdb ran MiXCR on the 5' RACE reads and lists one entry per CDR3 protein. The sample includes 580,000 or so distinct CDR3 sequences, roughly 48% of them seen just once. The sample was blood. The receptors here all came from an elderly man in good health. The conserved cysteine and the conserved F or W are not part of the CDR3 here. Only part of the rows carry a size: once, few, many, or a class if the clone is expanded.

V gene,J gene,clone size,CDR3 protein
TRBV5-1,TRBJ2-7,-,ASSSRVSAYEQY
TRBV2,TRBJ2-1,-,ASSVSGVGEQF
TRBV6-2/TRBV6-3,TRBJ2-1,-,ASSRNAGGSYNEQF
TRBV10-3,TRBJ2-1,-,AITRVEGSLIREQF
TRBV12-3/TRBV12-4,TRBJ1-5,-,ASSLQVSNQPQH
TRBV12-3/TRBV12-4,TRBJ1-1,few,ASRQMTKGAF
TRBV7-9,TRBJ1-1,-,ASSRAGGSTEAF
TRBV6-5,TRBJ2-5,many,ASEGQGKETQY
TRBV10-3,-,-,AISLKKETQY
TRBV28,TRBJ2-5,few,ASSFQTSGQETQY
TRBV28,TRBJ2-1,once,ASSFWGASGNNEQF
TRBV6-1,TRBJ1-2,-,ASRKGAEANYGYT
TRBV7-7,TRBJ2-5,-,ASSPDFQETQY
TRBV30,TRBJ1-2,-,ACEGGYNYGYT
TRBV20-1,TRBJ2-7,-,SAREGNYEQY
TRBV20-1,TRBJ2-7,-,SAEDRGTGGYEQY
TRBV12-3/TRBV12-4,TRBJ2-7,-,ASSFSGGISYEQY
TRBV7-2,TRBJ1-1,-,ASSPAGTNTEAF
TRBV5-5,TRBJ2-7,-,ASSRTGTSDYEQY
TRBV5-1,TRBJ2-1,few,ASSLAVSEDEQF
TRBV4-1,TRBJ2-7,few,ASSQVSAGAPGNEQY
TRBV10-3,TRBJ2-6,-,AISVQLPSLRANVLT